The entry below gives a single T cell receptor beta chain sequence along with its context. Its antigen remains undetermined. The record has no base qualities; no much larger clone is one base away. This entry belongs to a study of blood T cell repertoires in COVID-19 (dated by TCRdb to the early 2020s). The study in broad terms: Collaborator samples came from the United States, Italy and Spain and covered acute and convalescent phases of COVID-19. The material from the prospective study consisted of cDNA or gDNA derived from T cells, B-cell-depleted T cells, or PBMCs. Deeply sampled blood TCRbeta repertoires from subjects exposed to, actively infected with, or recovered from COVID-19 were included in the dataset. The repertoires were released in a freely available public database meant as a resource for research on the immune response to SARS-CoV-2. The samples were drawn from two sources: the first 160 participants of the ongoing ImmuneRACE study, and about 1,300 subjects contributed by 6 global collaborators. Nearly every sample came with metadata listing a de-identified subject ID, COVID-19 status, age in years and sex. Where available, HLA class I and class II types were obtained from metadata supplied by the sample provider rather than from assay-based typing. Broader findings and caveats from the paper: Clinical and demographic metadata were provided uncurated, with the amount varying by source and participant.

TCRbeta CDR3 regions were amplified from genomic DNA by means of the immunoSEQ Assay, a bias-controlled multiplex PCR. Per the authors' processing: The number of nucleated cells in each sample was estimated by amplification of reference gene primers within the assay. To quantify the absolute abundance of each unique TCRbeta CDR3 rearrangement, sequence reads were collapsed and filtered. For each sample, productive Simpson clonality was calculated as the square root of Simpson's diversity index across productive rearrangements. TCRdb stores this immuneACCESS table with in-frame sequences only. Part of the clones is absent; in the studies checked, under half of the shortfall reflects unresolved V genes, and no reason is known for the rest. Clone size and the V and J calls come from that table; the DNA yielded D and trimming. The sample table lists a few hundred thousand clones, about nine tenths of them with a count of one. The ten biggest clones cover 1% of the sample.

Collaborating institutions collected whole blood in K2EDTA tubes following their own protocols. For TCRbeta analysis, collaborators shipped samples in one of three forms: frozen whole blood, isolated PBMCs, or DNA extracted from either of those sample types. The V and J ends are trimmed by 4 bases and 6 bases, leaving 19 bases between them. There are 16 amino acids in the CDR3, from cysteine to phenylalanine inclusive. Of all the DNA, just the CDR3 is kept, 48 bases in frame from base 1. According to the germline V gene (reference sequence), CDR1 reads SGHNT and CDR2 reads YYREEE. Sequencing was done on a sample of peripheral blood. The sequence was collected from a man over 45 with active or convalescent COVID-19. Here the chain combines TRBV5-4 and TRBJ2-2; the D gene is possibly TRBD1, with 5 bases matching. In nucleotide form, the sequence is TGTGCCAGCAGCCTGAGGCGCACAGGCTCGGCCGGGGAGCTGTTTTTT. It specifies CASSLRRTGSAGELFF.